This T cell receptor (beta chain) was profiled in a study of STAT5B mutations in CD4+ large granular lymphocyte leukemia. This clone has a handful of counts. TCRdb's table, derived via immunoSEQ multiplex PCR, lists solely in-frame clones and lacks some. The data hold tens of thousands of clones, with about four fifths observed a single time. There are 13 residues in the CDR3. The J segment lost 4 bases and the V segment lost 4 bases, leaving 1 base of the junction unmatched. Looked up from germline, CDR1 is LNHDA and CDR2 is SQIVND (reference sequence). The chain joins TRBV19 to TRBJ2-3, with 8 bases matching TRBD1. The sequence derives from a human donor in good health. What was sequenced was CD4+ T cells from blood buffy coats. CDR3 bases: TGTGCCAGTAGTACAGGGGGCGCAGATACGCAGTATTTT. This sequence encodes CASSTGGADTQYF.